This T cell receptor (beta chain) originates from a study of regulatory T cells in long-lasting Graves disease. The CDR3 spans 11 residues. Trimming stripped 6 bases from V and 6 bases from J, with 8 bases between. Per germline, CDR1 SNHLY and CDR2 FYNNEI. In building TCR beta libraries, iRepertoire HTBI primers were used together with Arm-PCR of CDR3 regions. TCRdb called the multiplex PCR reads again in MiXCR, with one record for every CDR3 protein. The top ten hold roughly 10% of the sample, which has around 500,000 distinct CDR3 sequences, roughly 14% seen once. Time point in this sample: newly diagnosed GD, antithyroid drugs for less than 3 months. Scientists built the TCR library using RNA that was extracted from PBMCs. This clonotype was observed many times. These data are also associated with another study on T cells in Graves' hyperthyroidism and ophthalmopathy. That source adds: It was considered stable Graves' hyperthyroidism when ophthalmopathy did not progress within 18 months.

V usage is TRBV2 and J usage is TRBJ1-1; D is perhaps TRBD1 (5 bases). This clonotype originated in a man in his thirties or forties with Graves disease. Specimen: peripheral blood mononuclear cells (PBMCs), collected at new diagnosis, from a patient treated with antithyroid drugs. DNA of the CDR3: TGTGCCAGCAGAGGGGAGGCTGAAGCTTTCTTT. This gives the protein CASRGEAEAFF.